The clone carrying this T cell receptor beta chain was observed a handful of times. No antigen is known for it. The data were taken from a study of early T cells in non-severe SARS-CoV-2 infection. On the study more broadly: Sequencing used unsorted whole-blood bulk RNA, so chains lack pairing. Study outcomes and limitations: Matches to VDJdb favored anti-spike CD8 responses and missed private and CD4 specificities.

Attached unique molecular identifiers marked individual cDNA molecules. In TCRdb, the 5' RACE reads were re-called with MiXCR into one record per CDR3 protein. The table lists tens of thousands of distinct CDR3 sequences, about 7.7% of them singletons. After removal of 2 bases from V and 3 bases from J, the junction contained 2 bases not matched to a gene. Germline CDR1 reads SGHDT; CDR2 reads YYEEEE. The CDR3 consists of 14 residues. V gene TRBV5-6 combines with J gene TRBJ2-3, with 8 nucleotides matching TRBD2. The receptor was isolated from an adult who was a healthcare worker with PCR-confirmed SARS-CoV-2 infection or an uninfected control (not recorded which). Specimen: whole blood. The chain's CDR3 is CASSLSSGTDTQYF. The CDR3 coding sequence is TGTGCCAGCAGCTTATCTAGCGGGACAGATACGCAGTATTTT.